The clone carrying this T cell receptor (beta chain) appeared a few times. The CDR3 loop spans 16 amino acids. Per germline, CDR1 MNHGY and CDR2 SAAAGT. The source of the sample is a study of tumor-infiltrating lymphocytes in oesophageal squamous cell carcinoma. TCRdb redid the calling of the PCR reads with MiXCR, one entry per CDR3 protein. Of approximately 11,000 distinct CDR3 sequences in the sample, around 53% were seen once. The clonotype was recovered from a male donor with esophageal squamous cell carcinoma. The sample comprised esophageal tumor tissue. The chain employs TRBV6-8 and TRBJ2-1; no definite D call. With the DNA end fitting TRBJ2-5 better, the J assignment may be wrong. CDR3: CASSQWANQLQETQYF. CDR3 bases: TGTGCCAGCAGTCAATGGGCGAACCAGCTCCAAGAGACCCAGTACTTC.